These T cell receptor beta chains were read from a single sample in a study of a mutant IDH1 vaccine in newly diagnosed glioma. TCRdb keeps only in-frame clones here, not all; method: immunoSEQ multiplex PCR. This table has roughly 60,000 clones, roughly 81% appearing once. For these TCRs, the target antigens are not known. This specimen consisted of PBMCs, obtained from a glioma patient whose treatment included an IDH1 peptide vaccine. The receptors here all came from a man aged 30 to 39 with glioma. Both conserved end residues are part of each CDR3. The D gene is left open where the match is weak. Size is omitted from some rows. Given values are once, few, many or a class for expanded clones.

TRBJ2-7 | TRBV29-1 | TRBD1 | NA | CSVPGQVAYEQYF | TGCAGCGTACCGGGACAGGTGGCCTACGAGCAGTACTTC
TRBJ2-7 | TRBV11-2 | TRBD1 | once | CASRGDSSYEQYF | TGTGCCAGCAGGGGGGACAGCTCCTACGAGCAGTACTTC
TRBJ1-2 | TRBV19 | NA | few | CASSVTGLRYGYTF | TGTGCCAGTAGTGTTACAGGGTTGCGCTATGGCTACACCTTC
TRBJ2-5 | TRBV7-2 | TRBD1 | NA | CASSPGQVLFLDQETQYF | TGTGCCAGCAGCCCGGGACAGGTTTTGTTCCTAGATCAAGAGACCCAGTACTTC
TRBJ1-5 | TRBV7-9 | TRBD1 | NA | CASSHPGQGAGNQPQHF | TGTGCCAGCAGCCATCCGGGACAGGGGGCGGGCAATCAGCCCCAGCATTTT
TRBJ1-6 | TRBV29-1 | NA | NA | CSVGTGYNSPLHF | TGCAGCGTTGGTACAGGGTATAATTCACCCCTCCACTTT
TRBJ1-1 | TRBV7-6 | NA | NA | CASTAIRGTEAFF | TGTGCCAGCACCGCTATAAGGGGAACTGAAGCTTTCTTT
TRBJ2-7 | TRBV5-6 | TRBD2 | NA | CASSRSGGAYEQYF | TGTGCCAGCAGCCGTAGCGGGGGGGCCTACGAGCAGTACTTC
TRBJ1-6 | TRBV28 | TRBD1 | NA | CASSLPKDRGYNSPLHF | TGTGCCAGCAGCCTTCCAAAAGACAGGGGCTATAATTCACCCCTCCACTTT
TRBJ2-3 | TRBV6-6 | NA | NA | CASSYSPELGTDTQYF | TGTGCCAGCAGTTACTCGCCTGAGCTGGGCACAGATACGCAGTATTTT
TRBJ2-7 | TRBV9 | TRBD1 | NA | CASSHGTGAYEQYF | TGTGCCAGCAGTCATGGGACAGGAGCCTACGAGCAGTACTTC
TRBJ2-3 | TRBV5-1 | TRBD2 | NA | CASSSRLAGGPWDTDTQYF | TGCGCCAGCAGCTCGAGACTAGCGGGGGGGCCGTGGGACACAGATACGCAGTATTTT
TRBJ2-2 | TRBV6-4 | NA | few | CASGSQAGTGELFF | TGTGCCAGCGGTTCCCAGGCGGGCACCGGGGAGCTGTTTTTT
TRBJ2-3 | TRBV9 | NA | NA | CASRGDTDTQYF | TGTGCCAGCAGAGGGGACACAGATACGCAGTATTTT
TRBJ1-1 | TRBV4-1 | NA | NA | CASSQGTIRMNTEAFF | TGCGCCAGCAGCCAAGGTACGATAAGAATGAACACTGAAGCTTTCTTT
TRBJ1-6 | TRBV5-1 | NA | NA | CASSLDWGYNSPLHF | TGCGCCAGCAGCTTGGACTGGGGATATAATTCACCCCTCCACTTT
TRBJ1-1 | TRBV28 | NA | NA | CASSLSLVTTEAFF | TGTGCCAGCAGTTTATCTCTCGTTACGACAGAAGCTTTCTTT
TRBJ1-1 | TRBV13 | NA | NA | CASRTEGSYTEAFF | TGTGCCAGCCGGACCGAGGGGTCGTACACTGAAGCTTTCTTT
TRBJ2-4 | TRBV11-2 | NA | NA | CASSLVQDPNIQYF | TGTGCCAGCAGCTTAGTCCAGGACCCAAACATTCAGTACTTC
TRBJ1-1 | TRBV10-3 | NA | few | CAISESMNTEAFF | TGTGCCATCAGTGAGTCGATGAACACTGAAGCTTTCTTT
TRBJ2-7 | TRBV7-9 | NA | once | CAIRRTDYEQYF | TGTGCCATCCGGCGGACAGACTACGAGCAGTACTTC
TRBJ1-1 | TRBV29-1 | NA | NA | CSVPTGNTEAFF | TGCAGCGTTCCGACAGGGAACACTGAAGCTTTCTTT
TRBJ1-1 | TRBV7-8 | NA | NA | CASSSYRNTEAFF | TGTGCCAGCAGCTCGTACAGAAACACTGAAGCTTTCTTT